This T cell receptor (beta chain) derives from a study of OX40 agonist ivuxolimab in advanced cancers. For context, the study as a whole: Ivuxolimab, which targeted the costimulatory receptor OX40 (CD134), was an agonistic, fully human IgG2 monoclonal antibody. Intravenous ivuxolimab was administered to patients every 2 weeks at six dose levels: 0.01, 0.1, 0.3, 1.5, 3 and 10 mg/kg. Peripheral TCRbeta sequencing aimed to test whether ivuxolimab altered TCR sequence diversity and caused clonal T-cell expansion. Three dose-escalation patients achieved partial responses, one with hepatocellular carcinoma and two with cutaneous melanoma. A male proportion of around 80% and a mean age of around 60 years, ranging from roughly 23 to 90, were recorded for the dose-escalation cohort. Prior anti-PD-1, anti-PD-L1 or anti-CTLA-4 therapy was permitted, and about 40% of dose-escalation patients had received checkpoint inhibitors. The paper describes the monotherapy dose-escalation part (N of about 52 patients) of the phase I trial of ivuxolimab. Of the roughly 52 dose-escalation patients, hepatocellular carcinoma was present in about 19, melanoma in around 15, renal cell carcinoma in 9 and head and neck cancer in 9.

Genomic DNA was extracted from sorted cells for sequencing of the TCRbeta CDR3 region. The immunoSEQ Assay was used to sequence the TCRbeta CDR3 regions. TCRdb limited this immuneACCESS table to in-frame rearrangements with V and J called. A share of clones is missing; checked studies link under half to unresolved V genes, and the rest is unexplained. The sample contains tens of thousands of clones, about 85% of them found a single time. The ten biggest clones cover 20% to 25% of the sample. Patients with autoimmune disease history or receiving systemic immunosuppression were excluded from the trial. In every dose cohort, peripheral blood was drawn for TCR sequencing at baseline, cycle 4 day 1, and cycle 7 day 1. The samples were drawn from a first-in-human, open-label, multicenter phase I dose-escalation trial of ivuxolimab. The trial enrolled adults with locally advanced or metastatic head and neck squamous cell, hepatocellular, melanoma or renal cell carcinoma. Before TCR sequencing, CD4+ T cells and CD8+ T cells from peripheral blood were sorted into separate populations.

The investigation overall reported the following: In the 0.1-3.0 mg/kg groups, partial responders were among the patients with the lowest normalized peripheral clonal expansion, particularly in CD8+ T cells. At doses of 0.1 to 3.0 mg/kg, clonal expansion of both CD4+ and CD8+ T cells in blood was seen between baseline and week 6. Which antigens the clonally expanded peripheral T cells were specific for was not determined. After ivuxolimab, more expanded clones were found on average in CD8+ T cells than in CD4+ T cells. Low levels of normalized T-cell clonal expansion were also shown by some nonresponding patients.

Worth noting for this clone: What this receptor recognizes is not known. Per-base qualities were not stored, and no clone one base away is much larger.

From the cysteine through the phenylalanine, the CDR3 covers 16 amino acids. Just the 48-base CDR3 DNA is kept, in frame starting at base 1. From V the trimming removes 5 bases and from J it removes 4 bases, while the gene matches leave 14 bases of the junction unaccounted for. From the germline V gene, CDR1 is MGHRA and CDR2 is YSYEKL. Sequenced material: CD4+ or CD8+ T cells sorted from blood, taken in a trial of the OX40 agonist ivuxolimab. The receptor was derived from an adult with an advanced solid tumor such as melanoma, head and neck, liver or kidney cancer. The V gene is TRBV4-1 and the J gene is TRBJ2-7, and 7 junction bases match TRBD2. The bases are TGCGCCAGCAGCGTACGACCCGGGACTACCGCATACGAGCAGTACTTC. It is translated as CASSVRPGTTAYEQYF.